This TCR beta chain was captured in a study of blood T cell repertoires in COVID-19. Study overall: Some COVID-19 samples were acute and others convalescent; all came from the United States, Italy and Spain.

In the source study's methods: Estimated nucleated cell counts came from reference gene primer amplification. Measured with immunoSEQ multiplex PCR; TCRdb has only the in-frame clones, and not every one. The DNA gave D and trimming, while V, J and clone size come from that table. This table has more than 150,000 clones, around 85% appearing once. Germline V gives CDR1 KGHSH, CDR2 LQKENI. V lost 2 bases to trimming and J lost 2 bases, with 11 bases between them. CDR3 size: 15 residues. The receptor was derived from a woman of 80 years or more with acute or convalescent COVID-19. The chain is built from TRBV18 and TRBJ2-3, with D possibly matching TRBD1 (6 bases). The source material was peripheral blood. The CDR3 nucleotides read TGTGCCAGCTCACCAATTGACAGGTTCACAGATACGCAGTATTTT. Residues: CASSPIDRFTDTQYF.